The sequence of this T cell receptor (beta chain) was determined in a study of OX40 agonist ivuxolimab in advanced cancers. As for the study more broadly: Ivuxolimab was a fully human IgG2 agonistic monoclonal antibody targeting the costimulatory receptor OX40 (CD134). Intravenous ivuxolimab was administered to patients every 2 weeks at six dose levels: 0.01, 0.1, 0.3, 1.5, 3 and 10 mg/kg. Of the roughly 50 dose-escalation patients, hepatocellular carcinoma was present in roughly 19, melanoma in approximately 15, renal cell carcinoma in 9 and head and neck cancer in 9. In the dose-escalation cohort, more than 75% of patients were male, and the mean age was approximately 60 years, with a range of roughly 23 to 85. Prior anti-PD-1, anti-PD-L1 or anti-CTLA-4 therapy was permitted, and 40% of dose-escalation patients had received checkpoint inhibitors. Partial responses occurred in three dose-escalation patients: two with cutaneous melanoma and one with hepatocellular carcinoma. The point of sequencing TCRbeta in the periphery was to test whether ivuxolimab changed TCR sequence diversity and drove clonal T-cell expansion. The paper describes the monotherapy dose-escalation part (N of about 52 patients) of the phase I trial of ivuxolimab. On the study overall, not on this receptor specifically: In the 0.1-3.0 mg/kg groups, partial responders had among the lowest normalized peripheral clonal expansion, particularly in CD8+ T cells. Low levels of normalized T-cell clonal expansion were also seen in some patients who did not respond. The antigen specificity of the clonally expanded peripheral T cells was not determined. After ivuxolimab, CD8+ T cells had more expanded clones than CD4+ T cells on average. At doses from 0.1 to 3.0 mg/kg, clonal expansion was seen in both CD4+ and CD8+ blood T cells between baseline and week 6.

About this clone itself: It lacks a known antigen. Base qualities are not provided; no much larger clone lies one nucleotide away.

For sequencing of the TCRbeta CDR3 region, genomic DNA was extracted from the sorted cells. The immunoSEQ Assay was used to sequence the TCRbeta CDR3 regions. Sourced from immuneACCESS, this table was stored by TCRdb with only in-frame sequences that have V and J called. A share of the clones is absent; for the studies checked, an unresolved V gene accounts for under half, and the remainder has no known explanation. This sample gives about 94,000 clones in total; approximately 89% of them show up just once. The leading ten clones occupy approximately 0.81% of the sample. V trim: 8 bases; J trim: 3 bases; unmatched bases: 7. The germline V gene supplies CDR1 SGHNT and CDR2 YENEEA. Counted from cysteine to phenylalanine, this CDR3 has 14 amino acids. Here the CDR3 DNA is all that survives: 42 bases in frame from base 1. Patients with a history of autoimmune disease or receiving systemic immunosuppression were excluded from the trial. Peripheral blood for TCR sequencing was collected from all dose cohorts at baseline, on cycle 4 day 1, and on cycle 7 day 1. Samples were obtained from an open-label, multicenter, first-in-human phase I dose-escalation trial of ivuxolimab. Adults with locally advanced or metastatic head and neck squamous cell, hepatocellular, melanoma or renal cell carcinoma were enrolled in the trial. Before TCR sequencing, CD4+ T cells and CD8+ T cells from peripheral blood were sorted into separate populations.

The chain couples TRBV11-3 to TRBJ2-1; TRBD2 matches 7 bases in the middle. The clonotype originates from an adult with an advanced solid tumor such as melanoma, head and neck, liver or kidney cancer. The source material was CD4+ or CD8+ T cells sorted from blood, sampled in a trial of the OX40 agonist ivuxolimab. CDR3 region: CASSRGRGYNEQFF. In nucleotides, the sequence is TGTGCCAGCTCGCGTGGGAGGGGCTACAATGAGCAGTTCTTC.